This T cell receptor (beta chain) was sequenced in a study of T-cell memory formation after mild COVID-19. With constant-segment primers, 5'RACE yielded cDNA libraries of TCR alpha and TCR beta that carried sample barcodes and UMIs. TCRdb ran MiXCR on the 5' RACE reads and lists one entry per CDR3 protein. The sample yields tens of thousands of distinct CDR3 sequences, roughly 16% seen once. This CDR3 is 16 amino acids long. V was shortened by 6 bases and J by 4 bases, with 19 bases between the two germline ends. Germline assignment: CDR1 DFQATT and CDR2 SNEGSKA (reference sequence). Note on this clonotype: Its target is unknown.

Whole-study results and caveats: Balance between CD4 and CD8 was seen in clones contracting day 15 to 85, and a CD4+ lean was seen in later expanders.

The material sequenced was PBMCs or a T cell subset sorted from them (not recorded which). The chain uses TRBV20-1 and TRBJ1-6; no definite D call. The sequence came from a man aged 18 to 30 who had mild COVID-19 (a few samples of this study predate the infection). Cell type and time point are not known. The CDR3 region is CSAQPGSWLYNSPLHF. The DNA for the CDR3 is TGCAGTGCACAGCCGGGCTCTTGGTTGTATAATTCACCCCTCCACTTT.